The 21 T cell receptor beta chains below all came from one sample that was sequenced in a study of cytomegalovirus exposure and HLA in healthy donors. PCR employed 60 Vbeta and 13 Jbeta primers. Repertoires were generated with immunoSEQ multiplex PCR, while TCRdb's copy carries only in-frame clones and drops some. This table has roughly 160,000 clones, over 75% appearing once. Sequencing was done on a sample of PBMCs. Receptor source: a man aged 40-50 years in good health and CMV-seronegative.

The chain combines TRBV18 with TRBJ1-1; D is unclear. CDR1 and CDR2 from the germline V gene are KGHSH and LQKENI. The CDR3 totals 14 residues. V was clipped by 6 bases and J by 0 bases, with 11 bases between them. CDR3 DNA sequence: TGTGCCAGCTCTTCAGAGGGCATGAACACTGAAGCTTTCTTT. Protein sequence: CASSSEGMNTEAFF.

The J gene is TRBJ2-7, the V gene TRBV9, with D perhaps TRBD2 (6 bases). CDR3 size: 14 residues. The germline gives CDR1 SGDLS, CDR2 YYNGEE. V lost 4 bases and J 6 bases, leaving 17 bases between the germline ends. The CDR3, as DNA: TGTGCCAGCAGCCCGAGGGGAGGCAAATTCGAGCAGTACTTC. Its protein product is CASSPRGGKFEQYF.

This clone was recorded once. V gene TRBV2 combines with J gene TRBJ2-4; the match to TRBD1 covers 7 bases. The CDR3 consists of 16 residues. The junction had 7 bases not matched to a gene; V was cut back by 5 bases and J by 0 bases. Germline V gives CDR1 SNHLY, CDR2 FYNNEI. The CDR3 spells CASSTGDGLAKNIQYF. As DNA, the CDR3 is TGTGCCAGCAGTACAGGGGACGGTTTAGCCAAAAACATTCAGTACTTC.

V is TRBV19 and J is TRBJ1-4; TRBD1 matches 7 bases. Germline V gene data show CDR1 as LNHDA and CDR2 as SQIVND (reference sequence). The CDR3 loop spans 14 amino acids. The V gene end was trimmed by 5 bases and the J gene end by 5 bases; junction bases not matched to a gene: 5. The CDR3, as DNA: TGTGCCAGTAGTCCATGGGACAGAAATGAAAAACTGTTTTTT. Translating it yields CASSPWDRNEKLFF.

The CDR3 loop is CASSLRQGPGYTF. The CDR3 coding sequence is TGTGCCAGCAGTTTACGACAGGGGCCTGGCTACACCTTC. This rearrangement joins TRBV28 to TRBJ1-2; 8 bases match TRBD1. The germline gives CDR1 MDHEN, CDR2 SYDVKM. The CDR3 runs to 13 residues. V dropped 2 bases and J dropped 7; count of bases not matched to a gene: 3.

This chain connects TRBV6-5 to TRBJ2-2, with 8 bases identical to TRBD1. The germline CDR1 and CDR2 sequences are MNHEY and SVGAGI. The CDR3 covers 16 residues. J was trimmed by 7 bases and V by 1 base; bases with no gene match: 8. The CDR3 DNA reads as TGTGCCAGCAGTTACTGGGGACAGGCGGGGAACGGGGAGCTGTTTTTT. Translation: CASSYWGQAGNGELFF.

The CDR3 loop is CASSGQGARGYTF. DNA for the CDR3: TGTGCCAGCAGTGGACAGGGGGCGCGTGGCTACACCTTC. This chain joins TRBV6-6 and TRBJ1-2; 11 bases agree with TRBD1. Germline V gene sequence: CDR1 MNHNY, CDR2 SVGAGI (reference sequence). After removal of 5 bases from V and 7 bases from J, the junction contained 3 bases not matched to a gene. This CDR3 has 13 residues.

The CDR3 protein is CASSFGGWTDTQYF. The CDR3 region has the DNA TGTGCCAGCAGCTTCGGGGGATGGACAGATACGCAGTATTTT. The genes are TRBV7-9 and TRBJ2-3, with D possibly matching TRBD2 (6 bases). V gave up 3 bases and J gave up 3 bases, with 10 bases separating them. CDR3 size: 14 residues. Germline lookup yields CDR1 SEHNR and CDR2 FQNEAQ (reference sequence).

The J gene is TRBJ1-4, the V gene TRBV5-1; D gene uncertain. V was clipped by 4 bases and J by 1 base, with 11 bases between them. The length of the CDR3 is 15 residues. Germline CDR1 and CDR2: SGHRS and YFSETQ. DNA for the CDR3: TGCGCCAGCAGCCCGGCCTACAGAACTAATGAAAAACTGTTTTTT. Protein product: CASSPAYRTNEKLFF.

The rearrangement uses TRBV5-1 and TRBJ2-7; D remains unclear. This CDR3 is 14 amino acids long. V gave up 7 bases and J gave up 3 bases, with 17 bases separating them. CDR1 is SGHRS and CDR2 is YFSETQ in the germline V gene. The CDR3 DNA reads TGCGCCAGCGCCCTTAACGCGGCAGACTACGAGCAGTACTTC. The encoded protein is CASALNAADYEQYF.

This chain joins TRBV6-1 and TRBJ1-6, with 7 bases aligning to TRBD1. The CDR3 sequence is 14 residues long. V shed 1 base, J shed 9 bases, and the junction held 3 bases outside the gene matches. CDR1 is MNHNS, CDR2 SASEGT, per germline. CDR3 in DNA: TGTGCCAGCAGTGAAGAACAGGGGATTTCACCCCTCCACTTT. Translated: CASSEEQGISPLHF.

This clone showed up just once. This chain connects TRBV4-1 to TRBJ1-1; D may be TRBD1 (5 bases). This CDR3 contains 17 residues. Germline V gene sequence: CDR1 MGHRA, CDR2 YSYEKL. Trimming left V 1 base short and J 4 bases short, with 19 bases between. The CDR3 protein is CASSQVGVGRAGTEAFF. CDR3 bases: TGCGCCAGCAGCCAAGTTGGGGTAGGCAGGGCCGGCACTGAAGCTTTCTTT.

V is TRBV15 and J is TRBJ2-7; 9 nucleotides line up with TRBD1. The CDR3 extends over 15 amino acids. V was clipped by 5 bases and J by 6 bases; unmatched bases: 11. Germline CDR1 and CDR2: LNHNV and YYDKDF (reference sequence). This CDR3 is CATSFGGQGSGEQYF. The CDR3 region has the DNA TGTGCCACCAGCTTCGGAGGACAGGGGAGTGGCGAGCAGTACTTC.

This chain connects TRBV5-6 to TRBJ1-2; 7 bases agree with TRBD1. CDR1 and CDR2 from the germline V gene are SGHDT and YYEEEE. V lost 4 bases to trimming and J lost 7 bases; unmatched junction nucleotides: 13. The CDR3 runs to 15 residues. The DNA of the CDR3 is TGTGCCAGCAGCCCCACCCAGGGGGGACGAGGTGGCTACACCTTC. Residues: CASSPTQGGRGGYTF.

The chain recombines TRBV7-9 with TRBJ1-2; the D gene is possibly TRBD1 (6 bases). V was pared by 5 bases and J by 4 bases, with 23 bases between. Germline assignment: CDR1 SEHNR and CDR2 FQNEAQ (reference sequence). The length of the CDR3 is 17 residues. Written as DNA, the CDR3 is TGTGCCAGCAGCCTTTGGACCACGTGGGACATGGTCTATGGCTACACCTTC. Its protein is CASSLWTTWDMVYGYTF.

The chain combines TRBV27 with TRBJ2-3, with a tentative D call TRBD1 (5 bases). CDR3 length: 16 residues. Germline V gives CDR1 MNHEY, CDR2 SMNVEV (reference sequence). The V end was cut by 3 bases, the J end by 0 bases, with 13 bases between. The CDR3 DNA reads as TGTGCCAGCAGTTTTTTAAGACAGCCTAGCACAGATACGCAGTATTTT. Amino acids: CASSFLRQPSTDTQYF.

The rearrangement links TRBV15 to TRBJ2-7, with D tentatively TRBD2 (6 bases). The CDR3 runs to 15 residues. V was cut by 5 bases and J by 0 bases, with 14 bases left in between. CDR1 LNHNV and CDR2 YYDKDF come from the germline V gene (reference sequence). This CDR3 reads CATSYQGDSSYEQYF. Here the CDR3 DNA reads TGTGCCACCAGCTACCAAGGGGACTCCTCCTACGAGCAGTACTTC.

The CDR3 sequence is CASRPSGPYNEQFF. The CDR3 DNA reads TGTGCCAGCAGGCCTAGCGGGCCCTACAATGAGCAGTTCTTC. This rearrangement joins TRBV7-2 to TRBJ2-1; 8 nucleotides match TRBD2. CDR3 length equals 14 residues. Per the germline V gene, CDR1 is SGHTA and CDR2 is FQGNSA. After removal of 6 bases from V and 2 bases from J, the junction contained 3 bases not matched to a gene. Complete variable domain (other parts from reference TRBV7-2 and TRBJ2-1): GAGVSQSPSNKVTEKGKDVELRCDPISGHTALYWYRQSLGQGLEFLIYFQGNSAPDKSGLPSDRFSAERTGGSVSTLTIQRTQQEDSAVYLCASRPSGPYNEQFFGPGTRLTVL.

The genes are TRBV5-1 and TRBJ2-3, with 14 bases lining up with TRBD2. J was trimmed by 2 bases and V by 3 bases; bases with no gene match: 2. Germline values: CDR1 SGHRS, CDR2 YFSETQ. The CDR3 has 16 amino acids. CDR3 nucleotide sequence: TGCGCCAGCAGCTCGGGACTAGCGGGGGCCACAGATACGCAGTATTTT. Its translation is CASSSGLAGATDTQYF.

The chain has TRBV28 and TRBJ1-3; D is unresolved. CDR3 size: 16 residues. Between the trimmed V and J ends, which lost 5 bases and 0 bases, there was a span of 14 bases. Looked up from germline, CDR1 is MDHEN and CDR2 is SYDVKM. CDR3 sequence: CASSPGSTLSGNTIYF. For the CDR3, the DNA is TGTGCCAGCAGTCCCGGGAGCACGCTCTCTGGAAACACCATATATTTT.

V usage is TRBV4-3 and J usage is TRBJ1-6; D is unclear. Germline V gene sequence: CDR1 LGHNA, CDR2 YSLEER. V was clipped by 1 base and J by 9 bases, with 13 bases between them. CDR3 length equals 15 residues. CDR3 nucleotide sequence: TGCGCCAGCAGCCAAGGGAGCCAAGGAGTTTCACCCCTCCACTTT. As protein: CASSQGSQGVSPLHF.